A selection of T cell receptor beta chains follows, all from one sample in a study of cytomegalovirus exposure and HLA in healthy donors. The table came from immunoSEQ multiplex PCR; TCRdb's copy has only in-frame clones and leaves some out. The sample yields some 210,000 clones, over 75% seen once. The material sequenced was PBMCs. The receptors were gathered from a woman under 30 in good health and CMV-seropositive. Both conserved end residues are part of each CDR3. A D gene is named only where the DNA matches it firmly. Not all rows give a size; the values are once, few, many and, for expanded clones, a class.

v_call,clone_size,j_call,cdr3_length,d_call,cdr3_aa,cdr3_nt
TRBV7-9,-,TRBJ2-3,17,TRBD2,CASSLAPSGSGADTQYF,TGTGCCAGCAGCTTAGCTCCTAGCGGGAGTGGGGCAGATACGCAGTATTTT
TRBV6-5,-,TRBJ1-1,13,-,CASSLGGNTEAFF,TGTGCCAGCAGTCTAGGAGGGAACACTGAAGCTTTCTTT
TRBV30,-,TRBJ1-1,15,-,CAWSRLGHPNTEAFF,TGTGCCTGGAGCAGACTTGGACACCCGAACACTGAAGCTTTCTTT
TRBV27,-,TRBJ2-1,14,TRBD2,CASRRRLAGAEQFF,TGTGCCAGCAGGAGAAGACTAGCGGGAGCTGAGCAGTTCTTC
TRBV2,-,TRBJ2-1,14,-,CASSGGIFRNEQFF,TGTGCCAGCTCCGGCGGGATATTCAGGAATGAGCAGTTCTTC
TRBV28,-,TRBJ2-2,15,TRBD2,CASSSLAANTGELFF,TGTGCCAGCAGTTCACTAGCGGCGAACACCGGGGAGCTGTTTTTT
TRBV5-1,-,TRBJ1-4,16,-,CASSPRQTPANEKLFF,TGCGCCAGCAGCCCGAGGCAGACTCCAGCTAATGAAAAACTGTTTTTT
TRBV7-2,-,TRBJ2-7,14,TRBD2,CASSLTSGPYEQYF,TGTGCCAGCAGCCTGACTAGCGGCCCCTACGAGCAGTACTTC
TRBV10-1,-,TRBJ2-7,16,-,CASSAWEGDPAYEQYF,TGCGCCAGCAGTGCATGGGAGGGGGATCCTGCCTACGAGCAGTACTTC
TRBV9,few,TRBJ2-3,15,TRBD1,CASSAQGAGTDTQYF,TGTGCCAGCAGCGCCCAGGGGGCTGGCACAGATACGCAGTATTTT
TRBV6-1,-,TRBJ1-3,15,-,CASSEVPVSGNTIYF,TGTGCCAGCAGTGAAGTCCCAGTCTCTGGAAACACCATATATTTT
TRBV10-1,-,TRBJ2-3,18,TRBD2,CASSVTGIAGLLPDTQYF,TGCGCCAGCAGTGTAACGGGAATAGCGGGACTCTTGCCAGATACGCAGTATTTT
TRBV9,-,TRBJ1-1,14,-,CASSVESMSTEAFF,TGTGCCAGCAGCGTAGAATCGATGAGCACTGAAGCTTTCTTT
TRBV2,-,TRBJ1-5,14,-,CASSVRQFNQPQHF,TGTGCCAGCAGTGTAAGACAGTTCAATCAGCCCCAGCATTTT
TRBV12-5,-,TRBJ2-1,15,TRBD2,CASGALAGVYNEQFF,TGTGCTAGTGGTGCCTTAGCGGGAGTCTACAATGAGCAGTTCTTC
TRBV28,few,TRBJ1-5,13,TRBD1,CASWDSRHQPQHF,TGTGCCAGCTGGGACAGTCGGCATCAGCCCCAGCATTTT
TRBV5-1,-,TRBJ2-7,18,TRBD2,CASSSLYPTSGSTHEQYF,TGCGCCAGCAGCTCCTTATACCCGACTAGCGGGAGTACCCACGAGCAGTACTTC
TRBV11-2,-,TRBJ2-1,16,-,CASSLQGRAYYNEQFF,TGTGCCAGCAGCTTGCAAGGGCGGGCCTACTACAATGAGCAGTTCTTC
TRBV28,-,TRBJ2-7,15,-,CASTGRTGSTYEQYF,TGTGCCAGCACCGGGAGGACAGGGTCCACCTACGAGCAGTACTTC
TRBV5-4,-,TRBJ2-1,16,TRBD2,CASSFLAGASYNEQFF,TGTGCCAGCAGCTTTCTAGCGGGAGCCTCCTACAATGAGCAGTTCTTC
TRBV15,once,TRBJ1-2,16,TRBD1,CATSRVPGQSNYGYTF,TGTGCCACCAGCAGAGTTCCGGGACAGAGTAACTATGGCTACACCTTC
TRBV7-3,-,TRBJ2-7,17,TRBD2,CASSLASGRAESYEQYF,TGTGCCAGCAGCTTAGCTAGCGGGAGGGCCGAAAGCTACGAGCAGTACTTC
TRBV6-5,-,TRBJ2-3,16,-,CASSYSGQGHTDTQYF,TGTGCCAGCAGTTACTCTGGTCAGGGCCACACAGATACGCAGTATTTT
TRBV27,few,TRBJ1-1,13,-,CASSLAGLTEAFF,TGTGCCAGCAGTTTAGCAGGGTTGACTGAAGCTTTCTTT
TRBV9,-,TRBJ2-1,16,TRBD2,CASSGGMTSGDNEQFF,TGTGCCAGCAGCGGAGGGATGACTAGCGGGGACAATGAGCAGTTCTTC
TRBV5-1,-,TRBJ2-2,19,-,CASSLIWGRGIKNTGELFF,TGCGCCAGCAGCTTGATCTGGGGGCGAGGTATTAAGAACACCGGGGAGCTGTTTTTT
TRBV7-9,-,TRBJ1-2,14,TRBD1,CASSSTTGGEGYTF,TGTGCCAGCAGCTCTACTACAGGGGGAGAGGGCTACACCTTC
TRBV25-1,-,TRBJ1-1,14,TRBD1,CASSDTTGVTEAFF,TGTGCCAGCAGTGATACAACAGGGGTAACTGAAGCTTTCTTT
TRBV10-3,-,TRBJ2-1,18,TRBD2,CAISESGLAGGPKNEQFF,TGTGCCATCAGTGAGTCTGGATTGGCGGGAGGGCCAAAGAATGAGCAGTTCTTC
TRBV5-4,-,TRBJ2-7,15,TRBD1,CASSYQGATTYEQYF,TGTGCCAGCAGTTATCAGGGGGCTACCACCTACGAGCAGTACTTC
TRBV7-3,-,TRBJ2-3,14,TRBD1,CASSSPGQGVTQYF,TGTGCCAGCAGCTCCCCGGGACAGGGGGTTACGCAGTATTTT
TRBV7-3,once,TRBJ2-7,15,TRBD1,CASSVRDRAPYEQYF,TGTGCCAGCAGCGTCCGGGACAGGGCCCCCTACGAGCAGTACTTC
TRBV7-3,-,TRBJ2-7,15,TRBD1,CASSQDREDLYEQYF,TGTGCCAGCAGCCAGGACAGGGAGGATCTCTACGAGCAGTACTTC
TRBV29-1,-,TRBJ2-7,17,-,CSASEQDATLSSYEQYF,TGCAGTGCCAGCGAACAGGATGCGACTCTAAGCTCCTACGAGCAGTACTTC
TRBV2,-,TRBJ1-2,10,-,CASSSYGYTF,TGTGCTAGCAGCAGCTATGGCTACACCTTC
TRBV7-3,-,TRBJ2-1,13,-,CASSYGPYNEQFF,TGTGCCAGCAGCTACGGTCCCTACAATGAGCAGTTCTTC
TRBV6-6,-,TRBJ2-7,15,-,CASSYGRGRRGEQYF,TGTGCCAGCAGTTACGGCCGGGGACGCCGGGGGGAGCAGTACTTC
TRBV5-1,-,TRBJ2-2,16,-,CASSTGAGGGIGELFF,TGCGCCAGCAGCACGGGTGCAGGGGGAGGCATCGGGGAGCTGTTTTTT
TRBV5-1,once,TRBJ1-2,14,-,CASSLVGSGYGYTF,TGCGCCAGCAGCTTGGTGGGTTCAGGGTATGGCTACACCTTC
TRBV11-2,-,TRBJ2-1,14,-,CASRPSTGYNEQFF,TGTGCCAGCAGGCCCTCGACTGGCTACAATGAGCAGTTCTTC
TRBV9,once,TRBJ2-3,14,TRBD1,CASSNRGQGDTQYF,TGTGCCAGCAGCAACAGGGGGCAAGGAGATACGCAGTATTTT
TRBV4-1,-,TRBJ2-5,15,-,CASSQDQASGETQYF,TGCGCCAGCAGCCAAGATCAGGCCTCGGGGGAGACCCAGTACTTC
TRBV7-8,-,TRBJ1-1,13,TRBD1,CASRGQGGTEAFF,TGTGCCAGCAGGGGGCAGGGGGGCACTGAAGCTTTCTTT
TRBV27,-,TRBJ2-7,14,-,CASSLEGRDYEQYF,TGTGCCAGCAGTCTGGAGGGCAGGGACTACGAGCAGTACTTC
TRBV10-1,-,TRBJ2-7,15,TRBD1,CASSGRTGENYEQYF,TGCGCCAGCAGTGGTAGGACAGGGGAAAACTACGAGCAGTACTTC
TRBV21-1,-,TRBJ1-2,10,-,CASSTDGYTF,TGTGCCAGCAGCACGGATGGCTACACCTTC
TRBV11-2,-,TRBJ2-7,14,-,CASSLAAAYIEQYF,TGTGCCAGCAGCTTAGCGGCGGCCTACATAGAGCAGTACTTC
TRBV29-1,-,TRBJ2-3,15,TRBD1,CSVSGGQGPTDTQYF,TGCAGCGTTTCCGGTGGACAGGGGCCCACAGATACGCAGTATTTT
TRBV6-1,-,TRBJ2-7,14,TRBD1,CASSRTGEVYEQYF,TGTGCCAGCAGTCGGACAGGGGAAGTCTACGAGCAGTACTTC
TRBV7-6,-,TRBJ2-2,15,TRBD2,CASSKRGADTGELFF,TGTGCCAGCAGCAAGCGGGGGGCTGACACCGGGGAGCTGTTTTTT
TRBV20-1,-,TRBJ2-7,11,-,CSASPTTGQYF,TGCAGTGCTAGCCCCACAACGGGGCAGTACTTC
TRBV5-1,-,TRBJ2-1,14,TRBD2,CASSFSGNHNEQFF,TGCGCCAGCAGCTTCAGCGGGAACCACAATGAGCAGTTCTTC
TRBV2,-,TRBJ1-3,13,-,CATETDSGNTIYF,TGTGCCACCGAAACAGACTCTGGAAACACCATATATTTT
TRBV6-5,-,TRBJ1-1,12,-,CASSYSGAKVIF,TGTGCCAGCAGTTACTCGGGGGCCAAAGTGATCTTT